What follows is one T cell receptor (beta chain) and its context. The data derive from a study of blood T cell repertoires in COVID-19. The V and J ends lost 6 bases and 2 bases, in that order; junction bases with no gene match: 4. This CDR3 is built from 13 residues. Germline lookup yields CDR1 LNHDA and CDR2 SQIVND (reference sequence). Profiling relied on immunoSEQ multiplex PCR, and the TCRdb table lists in-frame clones only, not all of them. The repertoire holds tens of thousands of clones, with about four fifths as singletons. The J gene is TRBJ2-7, the V gene TRBV19; 7 nucleotides agree with TRBD1. Sequencing was performed on peripheral blood. This receptor was taken from a human donor in a cohort sampled during active COVID-19. CDR3 sequence reads: CASRDRVAYEQYF. CDR3 bases: TGTGCCAGTAGAGACAGGGTCGCCTACGAGCAGTACTTC.